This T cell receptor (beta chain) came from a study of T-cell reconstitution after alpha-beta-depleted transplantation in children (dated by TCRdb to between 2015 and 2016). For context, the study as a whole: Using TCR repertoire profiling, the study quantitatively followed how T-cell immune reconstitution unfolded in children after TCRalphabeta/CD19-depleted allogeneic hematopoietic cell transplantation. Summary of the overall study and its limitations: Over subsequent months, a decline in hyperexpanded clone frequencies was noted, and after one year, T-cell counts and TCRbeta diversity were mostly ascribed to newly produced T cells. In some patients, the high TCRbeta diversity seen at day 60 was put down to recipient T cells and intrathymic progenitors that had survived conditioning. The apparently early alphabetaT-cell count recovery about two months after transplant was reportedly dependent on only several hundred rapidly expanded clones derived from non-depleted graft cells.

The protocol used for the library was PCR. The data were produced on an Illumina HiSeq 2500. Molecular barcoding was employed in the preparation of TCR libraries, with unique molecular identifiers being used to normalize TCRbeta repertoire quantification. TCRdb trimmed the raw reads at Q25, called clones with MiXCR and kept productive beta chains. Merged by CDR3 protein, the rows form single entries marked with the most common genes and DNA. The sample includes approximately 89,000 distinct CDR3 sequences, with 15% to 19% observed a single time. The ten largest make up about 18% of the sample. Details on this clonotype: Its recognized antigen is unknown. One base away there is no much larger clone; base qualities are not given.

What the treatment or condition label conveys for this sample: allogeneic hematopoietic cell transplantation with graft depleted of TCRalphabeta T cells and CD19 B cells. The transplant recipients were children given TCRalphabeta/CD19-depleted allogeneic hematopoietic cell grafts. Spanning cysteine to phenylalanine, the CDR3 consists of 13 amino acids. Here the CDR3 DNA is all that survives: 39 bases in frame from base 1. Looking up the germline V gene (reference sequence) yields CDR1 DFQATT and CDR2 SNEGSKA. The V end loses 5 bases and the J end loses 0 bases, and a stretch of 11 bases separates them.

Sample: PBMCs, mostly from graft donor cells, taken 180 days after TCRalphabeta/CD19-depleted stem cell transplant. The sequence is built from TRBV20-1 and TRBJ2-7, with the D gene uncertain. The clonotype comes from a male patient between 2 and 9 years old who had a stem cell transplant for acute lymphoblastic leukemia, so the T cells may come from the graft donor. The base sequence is TGCAGTGCTGCCAAGAGATCCTCCTACGAGCAGTACTTC. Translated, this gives CSAAKRSSYEQYF.